The present entry profiles one T cell receptor beta chain with its context. Sequence at one end of the junction differs from germline and may be a read error. As processed by the authors: Scientists estimated how many nucleated cells there were by amplifying reference gene primers. TCRdb's table, derived via immunoSEQ multiplex PCR, lists solely in-frame clones and lacks some. V and J calls and clone size are given by that table; D and trimming were obtained from the DNA. This sample has roughly 200,000 clones, with about four fifths found just once. Seattle researchers signed up patients amid active infection and tracked them longitudinally. This CDR3 is 14 amino acids long. Germline-derived CDR1 and CDR2 are SGHDN and FVKESK. This entry belongs to a study of blood T cell repertoires in COVID-19. Study details: From the United States, Italy and Spain came samples of acute and convalescent COVID-19. PBMCs, B-cell-depleted T cells, or T cells were the source of the cDNA or gDNA that made up the material.

The specimen was peripheral blood. This chain joins TRBV14 and TRBJ2-7, with 7 bases identical to TRBD1. The sequence was obtained from a woman in her forties with COVID-19, enrolled during active disease. The CDR3 DNA reads as TGTGCCAGCAGCCAAGATCAGAGAGTTGGGGACAGACGCTTC. Translating it yields CASSQDQRVGDRRF.